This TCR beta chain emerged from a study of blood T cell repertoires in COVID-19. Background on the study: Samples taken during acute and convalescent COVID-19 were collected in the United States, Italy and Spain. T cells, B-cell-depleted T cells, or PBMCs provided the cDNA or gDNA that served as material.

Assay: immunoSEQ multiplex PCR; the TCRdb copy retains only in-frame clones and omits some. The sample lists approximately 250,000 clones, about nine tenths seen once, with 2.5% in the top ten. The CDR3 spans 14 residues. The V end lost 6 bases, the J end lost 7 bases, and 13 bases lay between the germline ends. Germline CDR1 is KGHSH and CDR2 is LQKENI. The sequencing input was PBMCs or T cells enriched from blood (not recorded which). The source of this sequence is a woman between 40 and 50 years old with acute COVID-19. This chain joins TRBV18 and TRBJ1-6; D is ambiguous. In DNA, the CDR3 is TGTGCCAGCTCCCTACGCGGGGTCAATTCACCCCTCCACTTT. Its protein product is CASSLRGVNSPLHF.